This entry concerns a single TCR beta chain. This sample is drawn from a study of T-cell reconstitution after alpha-beta-depleted transplantation in children. V shed 0 bases and J shed 8 bases, with 17 bases lying between them. The CDR3 covers 15 residues. Germline CDR1 DFQATT, CDR2 SNEGSKA (reference sequence). Unique molecular identifiers tagged the TCRbeta library. TCRdb reprocessed the PCR reads via MiXCR and lists one record per CDR3 protein. The sample carries approximately 630,000 distinct CDR3 sequences, 10% to 15% recorded once. The sequencing used PBMCs, collected before TCRalphabeta/CD19-depleted stem cell transplant. V is TRBV20-1 and J is TRBJ2-1; no reliable D call. This TCR was sampled from a girl under 10 years old with congenital amegakaryocytic thrombocytopenia, due to receive a stem cell transplant. The CDR3 is CSARDPRARGDEQFF. The CDR3 nucleotides read TGCAGTGCTAGAGACCCCCGGGCCCGTGGGGATGAGCAGTTCTTC.